The 25 T cell receptor beta chains given below trace back to one sample, sequenced in a study of T-cell memory formation after mild COVID-19. MiXCR, run by TCRdb on the 5' RACE reads, gives a single entry per CDR3 protein. The sample records 250,000 to 400,000 distinct CDR3 sequences, about 13% being singletons. Input material: PBMCs or a T cell subset sorted from them (not recorded which). These TCRs come from a young man who had mild COVID-19 (a few samples of this study predate the infection). Cell type and time point are not known.

The CDR3 bases are TGCAGTGCTTTTAGAGGGTGGGGCACCGGGGAGCTGTTTTTT. Amino acids: CSAFRGWGTGELFF. The genes are TRBV20-1 and TRBJ2-2, with D maybe TRBD2 (5 bases). Per germline, CDR1 DFQATT and CDR2 SNEGSKA (reference sequence). The CDR3 runs 14 residues. The V and J ends lost 5 bases and 4 bases respectively, with 14 bases between them.

V and J are TRBV6-2 or TRBV6-3 and TRBJ2-3; the D is unclear. There are 18 residues in the CDR3. The V end lost 4 bases, the J end lost 2 bases, and 22 bases lay between the germline ends. CDR1 and CDR2 (germline): MNHEY, SVGEGT. The CDR3 protein is CASSLQRRLLEDTDTQYF. CDR3 bases: TGTGCCAGCAGTTTACAAAGACGTTTGCTTGAGGACACAGATACGCAGTATTTT.

This clonotype showed up just a few times. The V gene is TRBV7-6, the J gene TRBJ2-5; 7 nucleotides agree with TRBD1. This CDR3 has 14 amino acids. CDR1 and CDR2 from the germline V gene are SGHVS and FNYEAQ. The V and J ends lost 8 bases and 2 bases, in that order; junction bases with no gene match: 8. This CDR3 reads CASAKGATQETQYF. The CDR3 DNA sequence: TGTGCCAGCGCTAAGGGGGCCACACAAGAGACCCAGTACTTC.

The chain is built from TRBV7-9 and TRBJ2-5; 8 bases align to TRBD1. Germline CDR1 reads SEHNR; CDR2 reads FQNEAQ (reference sequence). The CDR3 extends over 11 amino acids. Trimming removed 10 bases from V and 4 bases from J; junction bases left unmatched: 2. This CDR3 reads CAMQGAETQYF. CDR3 bases: TGTGCCATGCAGGGGGCAGAGACCCAGTACTTC.

In its sample, this clonotype was seen many times. The chain uses TRBV7-2 and TRBJ2-5; the D gene is possibly TRBD2 (6 bases). CDR1 is SGHTA and CDR2 is FQGNSA in the germline V gene. This CDR3 has 15 amino acids. The V and J ends lost 2 bases and 4 bases respectively, with 14 bases between them. The CDR3 sequence is CASSLPPSGVETQYF. DNA for the CDR3: TGTGCCAGCAGCTTACCCCCGTCGGGGGTAGAGACCCAGTACTTC.

This clonotype was detected a few times. V usage is TRBV29-1 and J usage is TRBJ2-5, with D perhaps TRBD1 or TRBD2 (5 bases each). Germline lookup yields CDR1 SQVTM and CDR2 ANQGSEA. The V end lost 7 bases, the J end lost 5 bases, and 20 bases lay between the germline ends. The CDR3 length is 14 residues. As DNA, the CDR3 is TGCAGCGGTTTGGGGCGACTAATCGGGGAGACCCAGTACTTC. This codes for CSGLGRLIGETQYF. The full variable domain, completed using reference TRBV29-1 and TRBJ2-5, is SAVISQKPSRDICQRGTSLTIQCQVDSQVTMMFWYRQQPGQSLTLIATANQGSEATYESGFVIDKFPISRPNLTFSTLTVSNMSPEDSSIYLCSGLGRLIGETQYFGPGTRLLVL.

The chain recombines TRBV27 with TRBJ2-5; possible D gene TRBD2, 6 bases. This CDR3 comprises 14 residues. Trimming left V 5 bases short and J 5 bases short, with 15 bases between. The germline V gene encodes CDR1 MNHEY and CDR2 SMNVEV (reference sequence). This chain's CDR3 is CASSKEGRGETQYF. CDR3 bases: TGTGCCAGCAGTAAGGAGGGTAGGGGCGAGACCCAGTACTTC.

This clonotype came up many times. The V and J genes are TRBV7-9 and TRBJ2-1; tentatively, D is TRBD1 or TRBD2 (6 bases each). V lost 2 bases and J lost 10, with 18 bases in between. Germline V gene sequence: CDR1 SEHNR, CDR2 FQNEAQ (reference sequence). The CDR3 totals 15 residues. CDR3 DNA: TGTGCCAGCAGCTTACGGGGGCTGATGGCAGGAGAGCAGTTCTTC. Translating gives CASSLRGLMAGEQFF.

This rearrangement joins TRBV7-7 to TRBJ2-1; the match to TRBD2 covers 7 bases. With V trimmed by 6 bases and J by 9 bases, 11 bases remained unmatched. The germline gives CDR1 SSHAT, CDR2 FNYEAQ (reference sequence). This CDR3 comprises 14 residues. The CDR3 nucleotides are TGTGCCAGCAGTCCCGGACTCCCGGGAGGTGAGCAGTTCTTC. This translates into CASSPGLPGGEQFF.

CDR3 DNA sequence: TGTGCCAGCAGCCAAGAGGGCAGGGCCCACGGCTACACCTTC. It yields the protein CASSQEGRAHGYTF. V is TRBV3-1 and J is TRBJ1-2; TRBD1 might be the D (5 bases). This CDR3 has 14 amino acids. Per the germline V gene, CDR1 is LGHDT and CDR2 is YNNKEL (reference sequence). V lost 0 bases and J lost 8, with 13 bases in between. The full variable domain, with the rest looked up from reference TRBV3-1 and TRBJ1-2, is DTAVSQTPKYLVTQMGNDKSIKCEQNLGHDTMYWYKQDSKKFLKIMFSYNNKELIINETVPNRFSPKSPDKAHLNLHINSLELGDSAVYFCASSQEGRAHGYTFGSGTRLTVV.

The chain has TRBV7-6 and TRBJ2-1; 13 bases fit TRBD2. The CDR3 sequence is 16 residues long. Germline values: CDR1 SGHVS, CDR2 FNYEAQ. V lost 1 base and J lost 7; bases outside the gene matches: 4. The CDR3 sequence is CASSLVPTSGGNEQFF. The CDR3 DNA sequence: TGTGCCAGCAGCTTAGTGCCGACTAGCGGGGGGAATGAGCAGTTCTTC.

This rearrangement joins TRBV7-9 to TRBJ2-1; 11 bases match TRBD1. The CDR3 runs 15 residues. After removal of 2 bases from V and 6 bases from J, the junction contained 3 bases not matched to a gene. Looked up from germline, CDR1 is SEHNR and CDR2 is FQNEAQ (reference sequence). The CDR3 reads CASSLMGQGVNEQFF. CDR3 DNA sequence: TGTGCCAGCAGCTTAATGGGACAGGGGGTCAATGAGCAGTTCTTC.

The rearrangement uses TRBV5-1 and TRBJ2-5; D might be TRBD1 or TRBD2, each matching 5 bases. Germline V lookup: CDR1 SGHRS, CDR2 YFSETQ. V lost 4 bases and J lost 2, with 15 bases in between. This CDR3 comprises 15 residues. Written as DNA, the CDR3 is TGCGCCAGCAGCAGTTCCGGGACCAAACAAGAGACCCAGTACTTC. The encoded protein is CASSSSGTKQETQYF. Complete variable domain (other parts from reference TRBV5-1 and TRBJ2-5): KAGVTQTPRYLIKTRGQQVTLSCSPISGHRSVSWYQQTPGQGLQFLFEYFSETQRNKGNFPGRFSGRQFSNSRSEMNVSTLELGDSALYLCASSSSGTKQETQYFGPGTRLLVL.

V gene TRBV28 combines with J gene TRBJ2-2; TRBD1 matches 8 bases. Per the germline V gene, CDR1 is MDHEN and CDR2 is SYDVKM. The CDR3 length is 15 residues. Trimming at V came to 5 bases and at J to 4 bases, leaving 6 bases not matched to a gene. CDR3: CASSPQGVGTGELFF. CDR3 bases: TGTGCCAGCAGTCCACAGGGGGTAGGCACCGGGGAGCTGTTTTTT.

This clonotype came up a few times. J is TRBJ2-4 and V is TRBV30; D is ambiguous. From germline, CDR1 is GTSNPN and CDR2 SVGIG (reference sequence). The CDR3 covers 13 residues. CDR3 in DNA: TGTGCGACCAGCCGGGTAGCCAAAAACATTCAGTACTTC. Its translation: CATSRVAKNIQYF. The whole variable domain, remainder taken from reference TRBV30 and TRBJ2-4, is SQTIHQWPATLVQPVGSPLSLECTVEGTSNPNLYWYRQAAGRGLQLLFYSVGIGQISSEVPQNLSASRPQDRQFILSSKKLLLSDSGFYLCATSRVAKNIQYFGAGTRLSVL.

The sample holds a few counts of this clonotype. The rearrangement uses TRBV30 and TRBJ1-2; D remains ambiguous. Trimming took off 5 bases at V and 4 bases at J, with 11 bases between the two ends. The CDR3 extends over 12 amino acids. CDR1 is GTSNPN, CDR2 SVGIG, per germline (reference sequence). CDR3 nucleotide sequence: TGTGCCTGGGGCGGAGGGTCCTATGGCTACACCTTC. Its protein is CAWGGGSYGYTF.

This clonotype showed up just a few times. The V gene is TRBV12-3 or TRBV12-4, the J gene TRBJ2-5; TRBD1 agrees at 7 bases. CDR3 length equals 13 residues. With V trimmed by 7 bases and J by 4 bases, 6 bases remained unmatched. Written as DNA, the CDR3 is TGTGCCAGCAACTACAGGGGTGCAGAGACCCAGTACTTC. Amino acids: CASNYRGAETQYF.

The V gene is TRBV27, the J gene TRBJ1-1; a possible D gene is TRBD1 (5 bases). The V end lost 3 bases, the J end lost 5 bases, and 13 bases lay between the germline ends. The CDR3 length is 14 residues. Germline CDR1 is MNHEY and CDR2 is SMNVEV (reference sequence). CDR3 region: CASSFSGKRTEAFF. DNA of the CDR3: TGTGCCAGCAGTTTCTCAGGGAAGAGGACTGAAGCTTTCTTT.

This clonotype was detected a few times. The chain combines TRBV5-5 with TRBJ2-1; D remains unclear. The V and J ends lost 4 bases and 2 bases respectively, with 10 bases between them. This CDR3 has 14 residues. In germline, CDR1 is SGHKS, CDR2 YYEKEE (reference sequence). CDR3 in amino acids: CASSLTKAYNEQFF. In DNA form, the CDR3 reads TGTGCCAGCAGCCTAACAAAGGCCTACAATGAGCAGTTCTTC.

V usage is TRBV6-5 and J usage is TRBJ1-2, with no clear D. Deletions cut 2 bases from V and 11 bases from J, with 9 bases between. This CDR3 has 11 residues. Germline V lookup: CDR1 MNHEY, CDR2 SVGAGI. In nucleotides, the CDR3 is TGTGCCAGCAGTTACGGGTTAGGATACACCTTC. Its protein is CASSYGLGYTF.

The table lists this clonotype with many counts. V gene TRBV7-2 combines with J gene TRBJ2-1; D might be TRBD1 (5 bases). The V gene's germline CDR1 is SGHTA and CDR2 FQGNSA. The CDR3 has 15 amino acids. Trimming took 0 bases from V and 8 from J, leaving 14 bases between them. The CDR3 nucleotides read TGTGCCAGCAGCTTAGCCGCCCTTCAGGGCTATGAGCAGTTCTTC. Translated, it gives CASSLAALQGYEQFF.

This clonotype has more than one count but fewer than ten. The chain has TRBV9 and TRBJ2-1, with TRBD2 identical over 12 bases. Germline loops: CDR1 SGDLS, CDR2 YYNGEE. The J segment lost 4 bases and the V segment lost 0 bases, leaving 5 bases of the junction unmatched. CDR3 size: 17 residues. The CDR3 here is CASSVEASGGAYNEQFF. CDR3 nucleotide sequence: TGTGCCAGCAGCGTAGAGGCTAGCGGGGGGGCTTACAATGAGCAGTTCTTC.

The sample holds a few counts of this clonotype. CDR3 DNA sequence: TGTGCCAGCACCGGGACAGGGTCCTACGAGCAGTACTTC. Encoded protein: CASTGTGSYEQYF. This rearrangement joins TRBV6-5 to TRBJ2-7; TRBD1 aligns across 9 bases. The CDR3 totals 13 residues. CDR1 MNHEY and CDR2 SVGAGI come from the germline V gene. J gave up 1 base and V 7 bases, and 2 bases lay outside the gene matches.

This clonotype was picked up a small number of times. V is TRBV3-1 and J is TRBJ1-2, with TRBD1 identical over 8 bases. The germline V gene encodes CDR1 LGHDT and CDR2 YNNKEL (reference sequence). Germline trimming cut 1 base from V and 4 bases from J; bases unmatched to any gene: 2. This CDR3 contains 14 residues. CDR3 sequence (DNA): TGTGCCAGCAGCCAAGGGACAGGGCCCTATGGCTACACCTTC. Translation: CASSQGTGPYGYTF.

This sequence joins TRBV4-1 and TRBJ2-7, with TRBD2 as a possible D gene (6 bases). This CDR3 spans 15 amino acids. In germline, CDR1 is MGHRA, CDR2 YSYEKL. V gave up 4 bases and J gave up 0 bases, with 13 bases separating them. Here the CDR3 reads CASSPKDGSSYEQYF. The CDR3 DNA sequence: TGCGCCAGCAGCCCAAAGGACGGGAGCTCCTACGAGCAGTACTTC.